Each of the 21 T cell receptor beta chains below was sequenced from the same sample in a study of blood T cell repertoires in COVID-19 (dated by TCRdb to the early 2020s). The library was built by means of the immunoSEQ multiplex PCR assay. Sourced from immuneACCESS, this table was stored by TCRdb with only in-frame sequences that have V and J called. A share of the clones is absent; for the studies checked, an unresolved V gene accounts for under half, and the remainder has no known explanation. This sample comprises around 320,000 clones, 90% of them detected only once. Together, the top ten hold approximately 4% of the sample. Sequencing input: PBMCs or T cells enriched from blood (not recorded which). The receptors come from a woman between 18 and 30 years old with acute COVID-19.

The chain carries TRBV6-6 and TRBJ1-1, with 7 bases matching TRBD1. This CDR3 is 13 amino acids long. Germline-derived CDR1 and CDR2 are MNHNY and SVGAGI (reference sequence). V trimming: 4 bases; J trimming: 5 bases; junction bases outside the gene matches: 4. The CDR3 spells CASSSLGQTEAFF. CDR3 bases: TGTGCCAGCAGTTCCCTGGGACAGACTGAAGCTTTCTTT.

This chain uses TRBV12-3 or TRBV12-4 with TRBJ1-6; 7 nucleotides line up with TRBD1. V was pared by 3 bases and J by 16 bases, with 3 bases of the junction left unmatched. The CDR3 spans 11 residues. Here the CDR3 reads CASSFSGGLHF. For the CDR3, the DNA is TGTGCCAGCAGTTTTTCAGGGGGGCTCCACTTT.

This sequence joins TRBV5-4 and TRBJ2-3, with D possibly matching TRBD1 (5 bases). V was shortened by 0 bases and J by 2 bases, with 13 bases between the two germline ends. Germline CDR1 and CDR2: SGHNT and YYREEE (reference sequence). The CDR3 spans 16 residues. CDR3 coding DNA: TGTGCCAGCAGCTTGGATGGCAGGGTTGACACAGATACGCAGTATTTT. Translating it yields CASSLDGRVDTDTQYF.

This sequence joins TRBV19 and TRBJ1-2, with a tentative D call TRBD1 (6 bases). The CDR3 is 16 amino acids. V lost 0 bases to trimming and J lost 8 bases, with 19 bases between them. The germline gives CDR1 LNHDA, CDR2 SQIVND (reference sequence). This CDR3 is CASSIDAGTQRGGYTF. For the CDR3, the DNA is TGTGCCAGTAGTATAGACGCCGGGACACAGCGAGGAGGCTACACCTTC.

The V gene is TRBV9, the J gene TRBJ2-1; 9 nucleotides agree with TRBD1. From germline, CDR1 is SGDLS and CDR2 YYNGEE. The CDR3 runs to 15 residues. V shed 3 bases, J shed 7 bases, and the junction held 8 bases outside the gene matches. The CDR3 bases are TGTGCCAGCAGCGGAGGACAGGGGAGGGCGAATGAGCAGTTCTTC. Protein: CASSGGQGRANEQFF.

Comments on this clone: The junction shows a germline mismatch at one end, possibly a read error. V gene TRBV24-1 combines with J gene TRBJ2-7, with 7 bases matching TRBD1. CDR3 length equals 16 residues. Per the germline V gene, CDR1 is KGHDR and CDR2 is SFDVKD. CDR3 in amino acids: CATSDTGTEFSHEQYF. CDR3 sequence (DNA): TGTGCCACCAGTGATACCGGGACAGAGTTCTCCCACGAGCAGTACTTC.

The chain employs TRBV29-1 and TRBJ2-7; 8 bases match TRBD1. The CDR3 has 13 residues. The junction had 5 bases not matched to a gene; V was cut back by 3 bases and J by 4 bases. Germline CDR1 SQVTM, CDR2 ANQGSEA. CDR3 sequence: CSVDGTGVYEQYF. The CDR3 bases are TGCAGCGTTGACGGGACAGGCGTTTACGAGCAGTACTTC.

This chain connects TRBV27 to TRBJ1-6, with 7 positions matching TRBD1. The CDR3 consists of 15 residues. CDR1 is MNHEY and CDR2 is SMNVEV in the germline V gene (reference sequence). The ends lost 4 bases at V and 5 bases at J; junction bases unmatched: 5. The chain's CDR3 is CASSSPGTDNSPLHF. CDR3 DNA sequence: TGTGCCAGCAGTTCTCCCGGGACAGATAATTCACCCCTCCACTTT.

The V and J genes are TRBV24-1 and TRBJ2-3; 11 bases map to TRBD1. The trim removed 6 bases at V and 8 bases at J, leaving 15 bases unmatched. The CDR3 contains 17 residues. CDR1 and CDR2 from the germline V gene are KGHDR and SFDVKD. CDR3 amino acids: CATSLAGTGGGSGTQYF. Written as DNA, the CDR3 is TGTGCCACCAGTCTGGCTGGGACAGGGGGAGGATCGGGTACGCAGTATTTT.

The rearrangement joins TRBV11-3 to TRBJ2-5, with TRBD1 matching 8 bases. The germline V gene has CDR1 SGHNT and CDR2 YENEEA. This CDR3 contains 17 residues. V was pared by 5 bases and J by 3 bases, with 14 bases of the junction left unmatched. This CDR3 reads CASSPNPTGGIKETQYF. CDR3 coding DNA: TGTGCCAGCAGCCCCAACCCCACAGGGGGAATTAAAGAGACCCAGTACTTC.

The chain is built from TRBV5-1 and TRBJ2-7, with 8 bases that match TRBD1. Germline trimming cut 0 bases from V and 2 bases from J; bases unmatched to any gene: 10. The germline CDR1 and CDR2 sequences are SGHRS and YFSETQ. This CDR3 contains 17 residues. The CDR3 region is CASSLALLGTGPYEQYF. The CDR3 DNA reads TGCGCCAGCAGCTTGGCCTTGTTGGGGACAGGTCCCTACGAGCAGTACTTC.

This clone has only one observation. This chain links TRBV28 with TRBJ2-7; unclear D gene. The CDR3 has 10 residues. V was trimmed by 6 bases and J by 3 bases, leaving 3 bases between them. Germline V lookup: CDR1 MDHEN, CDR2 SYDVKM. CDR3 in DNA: TGTGCCAGCAGCAACTACGAGCAGTACTTC. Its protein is CASSNYEQYF.

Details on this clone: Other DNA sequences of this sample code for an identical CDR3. The CDR3 DNA reads as TGTGCCAGCAGCTTGACAGGGGGCTATGGCTACACCTTC. Encoded protein: CASSLTGGYGYTF. The rearrangement uses TRBV7-3 and TRBJ1-2, with 9 bases aligning to TRBD1. The germline gives CDR1 SGHTA, CDR2 FQGTGA. The V segment lost 3 bases and the J segment 4 bases; nucleotides outside the gene matches: 0. The CDR3 spans 13 residues.

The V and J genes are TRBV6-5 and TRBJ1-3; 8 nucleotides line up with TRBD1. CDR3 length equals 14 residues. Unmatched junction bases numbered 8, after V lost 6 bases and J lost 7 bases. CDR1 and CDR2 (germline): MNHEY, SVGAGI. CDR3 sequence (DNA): TGTGCCAGCAGGACCGGAACAGGGGGGAACACCATATATTTT. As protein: CASRTGTGGNTIYF.

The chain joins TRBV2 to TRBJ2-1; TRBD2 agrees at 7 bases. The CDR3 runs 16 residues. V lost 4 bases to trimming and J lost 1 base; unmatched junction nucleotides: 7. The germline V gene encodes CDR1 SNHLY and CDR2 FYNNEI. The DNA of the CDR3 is TGTGCCAGCAGTGCCCCTGGCGGGAGTTCCTACAATGAGCAGTTCTTC. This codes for CASSAPGGSSYNEQFF.

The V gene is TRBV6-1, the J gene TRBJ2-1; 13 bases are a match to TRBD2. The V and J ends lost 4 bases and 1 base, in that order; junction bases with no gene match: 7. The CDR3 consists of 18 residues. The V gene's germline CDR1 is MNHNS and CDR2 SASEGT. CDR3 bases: TGTGCCAGCAGTGCGGGACTAGCGGGATCAGGTTCCTACAATGAGCAGTTCTTC. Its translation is CASSAGLAGSGSYNEQFF.

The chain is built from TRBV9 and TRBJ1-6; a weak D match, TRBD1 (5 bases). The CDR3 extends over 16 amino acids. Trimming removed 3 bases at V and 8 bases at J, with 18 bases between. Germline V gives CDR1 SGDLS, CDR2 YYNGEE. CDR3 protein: CASSGNRSPTHSPLHF. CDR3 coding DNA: TGTGCCAGCAGCGGAAACAGGTCCCCGACCCATTCACCCCTCCACTTT. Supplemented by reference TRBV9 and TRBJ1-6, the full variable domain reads DSGVTQTPKHLITATGQRVTLRCSPRSGDLSVYWYQQSLDQGLQFLIQYYNGEERAKGNILERFSAQQFPDLHSELNLSSLELGDSALYFCASSGNRSPTHSPLHFGNGTRLTVT.

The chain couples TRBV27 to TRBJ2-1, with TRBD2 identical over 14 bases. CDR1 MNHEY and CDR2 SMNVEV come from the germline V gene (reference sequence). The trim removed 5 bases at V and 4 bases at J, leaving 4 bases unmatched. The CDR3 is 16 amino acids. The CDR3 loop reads CASSGLAGGFYNEQFF. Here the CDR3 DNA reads TGTGCCAGCAGTGGACTAGCGGGAGGATTTTACAATGAGCAGTTCTTC.

CDR3 bases: TGCAGCGTTGCGGGACAGAAAGAGACCCAGTACTTC. Translating gives CSVAGQKETQYF. The chain uses TRBV29-1 and TRBJ2-5; 7 bases are a match to TRBD1. J gave up 3 bases and V 4 bases, and 2 bases lay outside the gene matches. The CDR3 covers 12 residues. Per the germline V gene, CDR1 is SQVTM and CDR2 is ANQGSEA.

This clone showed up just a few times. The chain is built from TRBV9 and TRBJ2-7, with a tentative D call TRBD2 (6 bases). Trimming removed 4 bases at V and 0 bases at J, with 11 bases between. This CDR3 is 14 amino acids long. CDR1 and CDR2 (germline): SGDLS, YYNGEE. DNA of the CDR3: TGTGCCAGCAGCCCCGGAGGGAGCTCCTACGAGCAGTACTTC. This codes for CASSPGGSSYEQYF.

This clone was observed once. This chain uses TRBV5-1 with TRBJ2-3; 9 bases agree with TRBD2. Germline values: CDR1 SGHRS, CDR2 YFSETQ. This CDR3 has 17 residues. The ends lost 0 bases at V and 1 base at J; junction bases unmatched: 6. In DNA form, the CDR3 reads TGCGCCAGCAGCTTGGTTGCGGGAGGGCCCGGCACAGATACGCAGTATTTT. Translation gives CASSLVAGGPGTDTQYF. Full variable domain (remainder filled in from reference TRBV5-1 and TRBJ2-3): KAGVTQTPRYLIKTRGQQVTLSCSPISGHRSVSWYQQTPGQGLQFLFEYFSETQRNKGNFPGRFSGRQFSNSRSEMNVSTLELGDSALYLCASSLVAGGPGTDTQYFGPGTRLTVL.